This TCR beta chain derives from a study of cytomegalovirus exposure and HLA in healthy donors. Findings of the study overall: There were some public TCRs occurring in many donors, but most TCR sequences were rare. Cytomegalovirus-associated status was assigned to more than 150 TCR beta chains. CMV antigen specificity of three CMV-associated chains was confirmed in vitro.

The CDR3 totals 13 residues. Trimming cost V 1 base and J 12 bases; bases outside gene matches: 5. Germline values: CDR1 SGHVS, CDR2 FQNEAQ. Using immunoSEQ multiplex PCR, the repertoire was profiled, and TCRdb retains in-frame clones only, with some absent. The top ten hold about 0.89% of the sample, which has about 160,000 clones, roughly 96% seen once. Comment on this clone: Its antigen is not identified.

The V call is TRBV7-8, the J call TRBJ2-1, with TRBD2 matching 8 bases. Sequencing used PBMCs. The source of this sequence is a woman aged 18 to 35 in good health and CMV-seronegative. CDR3 DNA: TGTGCCAGCAGCTTAGTCCCAGCGGGGGTGCAGTTCTTC. Residues: CASSLVPAGVQFF.